These 19 T cell receptor beta chains were all obtained from the same sample, sequenced in a study of T cell responses to AZD1222 COVID-19 vaccine. Profiling relied on immunoSEQ multiplex PCR, and the TCRdb table lists in-frame clones only, not all of them. The sample lists about 140,000 clones, approximately 90% occurring once. Sequencing used peripheral blood, obtained 28 days after the second AZD1222 dose. The source of these receptors is an adult who received the AZD1222 COVID-19 vaccine.

This rearrangement joins TRBV27 to TRBJ1-2; 7 bases agree with TRBD1. CDR3 length equals 17 residues. Germline CDR1 and CDR2: MNHEY and SMNVEV (reference sequence). Unmatched junction bases numbered 16, after V lost 5 bases and J lost 4 bases. CDR3 DNA sequence: TGTGCCAGCAGTCCCTCACTCGGGCAGGGGGGTTTCTATGGCTACACCTTC. This encodes CASSPSLGQGGFYGYTF.

The chain is built from TRBV6-1 and TRBJ1-5; D gene uncertain. CDR1 and CDR2 (germline): MNHNS, SASEGT. V shed 0 bases and J shed 6 bases, with 0 bases lying between them. CDR3 length equals 11 residues. CDR3: CASSEAQPQHF. In nucleotides, the CDR3 is TGTGCCAGCAGTGAAGCTCAGCCCCAGCATTTT.

The V call is TRBV7-8, the J call TRBJ2-7; D is uncertain. Germline V gives CDR1 SGHVS, CDR2 FQNEAQ. Trimming pared 7 bases from V and 2 bases from J, leaving 15 bases between. This CDR3 contains 14 residues. This chain's CDR3 is CASTVDGVPYEQYF. The CDR3 DNA reads TGTGCCAGCACCGTAGACGGAGTCCCCTACGAGCAGTACTTC.

This clone was seen only once. V usage is TRBV28 and J usage is TRBJ1-4; D is unresolved. Trimming pared 3 bases from V and 8 bases from J, leaving 10 bases between. The CDR3 runs to 13 residues. Germline V gene data show CDR1 as MDHEN and CDR2 as SYDVKM. CDR3 region: CASSFGPREKLFF. DNA for the CDR3: TGTGCCAGCAGTTTTGGCCCCAGGGAAAAACTGTTTTTT.

The rearrangement links TRBV14 to TRBJ2-5; D call uncertain. This CDR3 comprises 12 residues. V lost 3 bases to trimming and J lost 4 bases, with 6 bases between them. Looked up from germline, CDR1 is SGHDN and CDR2 is FVKESK. The CDR3 DNA sequence: TGTGCCAGCAGCCAGAGTTCAGAGACCCAGTACTTC. This gives the protein CASSQSSETQYF.

The genes are TRBV30 and TRBJ1-6, with D uncertain. Deletions cut 4 bases from V and 0 bases from J, with 19 bases between. From germline, CDR1 is GTSNPN and CDR2 SVGIG (reference sequence). CDR3 length: 18 amino acids. The CDR3: CAWKFFSPWSSYNSPLHF. In DNA, the CDR3 is TGTGCCTGGAAATTTTTTAGCCCGTGGAGCTCCTATAATTCACCCCTCCACTTT.

This chain joins TRBV19 and TRBJ1-3; 7 bases align to TRBD1. CDR3 size: 16 residues. Germline V gene data show CDR1 as LNHDA and CDR2 as SQIVND (reference sequence). J lost 0 bases, V lost 4 bases, and 6 bases had no gene match. The CDR3 sequence: CASSRQGPNSGNTIYF. The CDR3 region has the DNA TGTGCCAGTAGTAGACAGGGTCCCAACTCTGGAAACACCATATATTTT. The variable domain in full, completed from reference TRBV19 and TRBJ1-3, reads DGGITQSPKYLFRKEGQNVTLSCEQNLNHDAMYWYRQDPGQGLRLIYYSQIVNDFQKGDIAEGYSVSREKKESFPLTVTSAQKNPTAFYLCASSRQGPNSGNTIYFGEGSWLTVV.

The chain joins TRBV21-1 to TRBJ1-3. TRBV21-1 is reported as a pseudogene. This CDR3 spans 14 amino acids. CDR3 residues: CASTRRISGNTIYF. The CDR3 DNA sequence: TGTGCCAGCACCCGACGGATCTCTGGAAACACCATATATTTT.

This sequence joins TRBV28 and TRBJ2-7, with D maybe TRBD1 (5 bases). V lost 2 bases and J lost 7, with 18 bases in between. This CDR3 is 15 amino acids long. Germline V gene lookup returns CDR1 MDHEN and CDR2 SYDVKM. DNA of the CDR3: TGTGCCAGCAGTTTACCTGGGGCAGGATACCGAGAGCAGTACTTC. It is translated as CASSLPGAGYREQYF.

The chain employs TRBV5-1 and TRBJ2-5, with TRBD1 as a possible D gene (5 bases). Germline loops: CDR1 SGHRS, CDR2 YFSETQ. The V end was cut by 4 bases, the J end by 4 bases, with 17 bases between. The CDR3 runs to 15 residues. The CDR3 nucleotides are TGCGCCAGCAGCCCCGCCGGGCTAGGGGCAGAGACCCAGTACTTC. Amino acid sequence: CASSPAGLGAETQYF.

The chain carries TRBV5-1 and TRBJ2-7; 11 bases align to TRBD2. The length of the CDR3 is 13 residues. The germline V gene has CDR1 SGHRS and CDR2 YFSETQ. Losses at the gene ends were 7 bases for V and 3 bases for J; bases not matched to a gene: 3. The CDR3 sequence: CASSLAGVYEQYF. The CDR3 coding sequence is TGCGCCAGCTCACTAGCGGGAGTCTACGAGCAGTACTTC.

V gene TRBV30 combines with J gene TRBJ2-6; D not certain. Trimming took off 4 bases at V and 0 bases at J, with 4 bases between the two ends. Germline V gives CDR1 GTSNPN, CDR2 SVGIG (reference sequence). The CDR3 is 13 residues long. This CDR3 reads CAWTLSGANVLTF. Here the CDR3 DNA reads TGTGCCTGGACCCTCTCTGGGGCCAACGTCCTGACTTTC.

V usage is TRBV18 and J usage is TRBJ2-5; possibly TRBD2 for D (5 bases). The V gene's germline CDR1 is KGHSH and CDR2 LQKENI. The V gene lost 2 bases and the J gene lost 2 bases, with 6 bases spanning the gap. The CDR3 is 13 amino acids. CDR3 sequence: CASSPGEQETQYF. CDR3 DNA: TGTGCCAGCTCACCAGGGGAGCAAGAGACCCAGTACTTC.

This rearrangement joins TRBV7-2 to TRBJ2-7; D possibly matches TRBD1 or TRBD2 (5 bases each). The germline V and J ends were trimmed by 4 bases and 3 bases, with 13 bases remaining between them. The germline V gene encodes CDR1 SGHTA and CDR2 FQGNSA. This CDR3 has 14 residues. As DNA, the CDR3 is TGTGCCAGCAGCTCCCCCCAGGGAGTCTACGAGCAGTACTTC. It yields the protein CASSSPQGVYEQYF.

This sequence joins TRBV6-5 and TRBJ1-1; the D gene is possibly TRBD1 (5 bases). The V end was cut by 6 bases, the J end by 0 bases, with 8 bases between. There are 13 residues in the CDR3. CDR1 and CDR2 (germline): MNHEY, SVGAGI. CDR3: CASRGRLNTEAFF. The CDR3 region has the DNA TGTGCCAGCAGGGGACGGTTGAACACTGAAGCTTTCTTT.

As DNA, the CDR3 is TGTGCCAGCAGCACCTCGGGGGGGCGAAATGAGCAGTTCTTC. It codes for CASSTSGGRNEQFF. The chain carries TRBV7-2 and TRBJ2-1; 8 bases line up with TRBD2. Germline V gives CDR1 SGHTA, CDR2 FQGNSA. With 5 bases clipped from V and 7 bases from J, the junction kept 7 bases outside the gene matches. The CDR3 length is 14 residues.

The rearrangement joins TRBV4-1 to TRBJ1-2; 7 nucleotides agree with TRBD1. The J segment lost 4 bases and the V segment lost 0 bases, leaving 5 bases of the junction unmatched. The CDR3 extends over 15 amino acids. CDR1 MGHRA and CDR2 YSYEKL come from the germline V gene. CDR3 nucleotides: TGCGCCAGCAGCCAAGACGACAGGGAACCCTATGGCTACACCTTC. Protein product: CASSQDDREPYGYTF.

This chain uses TRBV11-2 with TRBJ2-2; D might be TRBD2 (6 bases). Deletions cut 8 bases from V and 4 bases from J, with 14 bases between. This CDR3 region has 14 residues. Germline loops: CDR1 SGHAT, CDR2 FQNNGV. CDR3 DNA sequence: TGTGCCAGCGGAGACGGGAGAACCACCGGGGAGCTGTTTTTT. Translation gives CASGDGRTTGELFF.

V and J are TRBV7-8 and TRBJ1-2, with 10 bases identical to TRBD1. After removal of 1 base from V and 4 bases from J, the junction contained 9 bases not matched to a gene. This CDR3 region has 17 residues. From germline, CDR1 is SGHVS and CDR2 FQNEAQ. The CDR3 DNA reads TGTGCCAGCAGCTTAGGAGCCGGGACAGGGGTACGCTATGGCTACACCTTC. Translated, it gives CASSLGAGTGVRYGYTF.